This T cell receptor beta chain was sequenced for a study of blood T cells in healthy people across ages. Points from the study as a whole: Leaving the PBMCs unsorted stopped any conclusive comparison of naive versus antigen-experienced cells.

The germline gives CDR1 SGHVS, CDR2 FQNEAQ. Trimming shortened V by 0 bases and J by 5 bases, and 11 bases separated the two germline ends. CDR3 size: 15 residues. Alongside a J-beta primer mix, a sample-barcoded 5' primer served in a second PCR lasting about 6 to 12 cycles. MiXCR, run by TCRdb on the 5' RACE reads, gives a single entry per CDR3 protein. The sample has over 700,000 distinct CDR3 sequences, approximately 55% seen once. On this clonotype itself: Its antigen is currently unknown.

The clonotype originates from a man at least 80 years old in good health. Sample: blood. The rearrangement joins TRBV7-8 to TRBJ2-1; no clear D. CDR3 residues: CASSLAGLSNNEQFF. CDR3 in DNA: TGTGCCAGCAGCTTAGCAGGGCTTTCGAACAATGAGCAGTTCTTC. The variable domain in full, with the rest retrieved from reference TRBV7-8 and TRBJ2-1, is GAGVSQSPRYKVAKRGQDVALRCDPISGHVSLFWYQQALGQGPEFLTYFQNEAQLDKSGLPSDRFFAERPEGSVSTLKIQRTQQEDSAVYLCASSLAGLSNNEQFFGPGTRLTVL.